The TCR beta chain under discussion was sequenced for a study of patients and donors after allogeneic stem cell transplantation. Each CDR3 protein is one row after TCRdb ran MiXCR on the RT-PCR reads. The sample lists more than 850,000 distinct CDR3 sequences; under 20% were seen once. The receptor was isolated from a human donor who was either an allogeneic HSCT recipient or a stem cell or donor lymphocyte infusion donor (not recorded which). It is not recorded whose cells these are; they may come from a transplant donor. The material sequenced was blood, either unsorted or a sorted T cell fraction (not recorded which).

CDR3 protein: CASTIGDRGTDTQYF. CDR3 coding DNA: TGTGCCAGCACCATAGGGGACAGGGGCACAGATACGCAGTATTTT. This chain links TRBV12-3 or TRBV12-4 with TRBJ2-3, with 9 bases that match TRBD1. J lost 1 base, V lost 7 bases, and 6 bases had no gene match. This CDR3 is built from 15 residues.